The next 30 T cell receptor beta chains were all read from a single sample in a study of OX40 agonist ivuxolimab in advanced cancers. Measured with immunoSEQ multiplex PCR; TCRdb has only the in-frame clones, and not every one. Of some 85,000 clones listed, approximately 90% are singletons. Material: CD4+ or CD8+ T cells sorted from blood, obtained in a trial of the OX40 agonist ivuxolimab. The receptors originated from an adult with an advanced solid tumor such as melanoma, head and neck, liver or kidney cancer.

J is TRBJ2-2 and V is TRBV4-3; D possibly matches TRBD1 or TRBD2 (6 bases each). Looked up from germline, CDR1 is LGHNA and CDR2 is YSLEER. Trimming took off 4 bases at V and 4 bases at J, with 16 bases between the two ends. The CDR3 contains 16 residues. Here the CDR3 reads CASSPRYGGGTGELFF. CDR3 nucleotides: TGCGCCAGCAGCCCTCGGTACGGGGGCGGCACCGGGGAGCTGTTTTTT.

The chain employs TRBV29-1 and TRBJ2-3; TRBD1 agrees at 9 bases. The trim removed 6 bases at V and 0 bases at J, leaving 1 base unmatched. This CDR3 is 13 amino acids long. CDR1 and CDR2 from the germline V gene are SQVTM and ANQGSEA. The chain's CDR3 is CSVGTGSTDTQYF. The CDR3 nucleotides are TGCAGCGTAGGGACAGGGAGCACAGATACGCAGTATTTT.

The rearrangement links TRBV12-5 to TRBJ2-7, with TRBD2 matching over 15 bases. The CDR3 has 21 amino acids. Germline values: CDR1 LGHNT, CDR2 FRNRAP. Trimming at V came to 0 bases and at J to 3 bases, leaving 15 bases not matched to a gene. CDR3 residues: CASGLVTGTSGRSNLNYEQYF. CDR3 nucleotide sequence: TGTGCTAGTGGTTTGGTAACGGGGACTAGCGGGAGGTCTAATCTCAACTACGAGCAGTACTTC.

V and J are TRBV2 and TRBJ1-2; D is perhaps TRBD1 (5 bases). Germline CDR1 and CDR2: SNHLY and FYNNEI. This CDR3 comprises 12 residues. V lost 2 bases and J lost 8, with 9 bases in between. CDR3 DNA: TGTGCCAGCAGTGAAATGGGGCACGGCTACACCTTC. This gives the protein CASSEMGHGYTF.

In its sample, this clone was seen once. This chain joins TRBV4-1 and TRBJ2-5, with 8 nucleotides matching TRBD2. Germline CDR1 and CDR2: MGHRA and YSYEKL. V shed 5 bases, J shed 11 bases, and the junction held 16 bases outside the gene matches. The CDR3 consists of 15 residues. The CDR3 region is CASSGGRRGGKVQYF. The CDR3 DNA reads as TGCGCCAGCAGCGGAGGTCGCCGGGGGGGAAAGGTGCAGTACTTC.

This clone appeared a few times. This chain uses TRBV4-1 with TRBJ1-1, with 10 bases matching TRBD1. CDR1 is MGHRA, CDR2 YSYEKL, per germline. Unmatched junction bases numbered 13, after V lost 2 bases and J lost 10 bases. The CDR3 loop spans 16 amino acids. As DNA, the CDR3 is TGCGCCAGCAGCCAATATAGTGGGACAGGGGTAGGGGTAGCTTTCTTT. Protein: CASSQYSGTGVGVAFF.

The rearrangement links TRBV29-1 to TRBJ2-7; 8 bases line up with TRBD1. CDR1 and CDR2 (germline): SQVTM, ANQGSEA. V gave up 7 bases and J gave up 6 bases; unmatched junction bases: 11. This CDR3 is built from 13 residues. Here the CDR3 reads CSAWGTGGPEQYF. The DNA for the CDR3 is TGCAGCGCCTGGGGAACAGGGGGACCCGAGCAGTACTTC.

The V and J genes are TRBV5-4 and TRBJ2-5, with D perhaps TRBD2 (6 bases). The CDR3 length is 14 residues. Trimming left V 2 bases short and J 5 bases short, with 13 bases between. Germline V CDR1 and CDR2: SGHNT, YYREEE (reference sequence). DNA for the CDR3: TGTGCCAGCAGCTTCCGCTCTAGCGAGGAGACCCAGTACTTC. Its translation: CASSFRSSEETQYF. The variable domain in full, with the rest retrieved from reference TRBV5-4 and TRBJ2-5, is ETGVTQSPTHLIKTRGQQVTLRCSSQSGHNTVSWYQQALGQGPQFIFQYYREEENGRGNFPPRFSGLQFPNYSSELNVNALELDDSALYLCASSFRSSEETQYFGPGTRLLVL.

This clone was detected only a few times. This sequence joins TRBV5-1 and TRBJ1-2; 7 nucleotides align to TRBD1. The CDR3 totals 14 residues. The V segment lost 3 bases and the J segment 4 bases; nucleotides outside the gene matches: 6. Per germline, CDR1 SGHRS and CDR2 YFSETQ. As DNA, the CDR3 is TGCGCCAGCAGCTGGGACAGAACGAGCTATGGCTACACCTTC. Protein product: CASSWDRTSYGYTF.

This clone occurred once. The chain combines TRBV6-5 with TRBJ1-4; D may be TRBD1 (5 bases). The V end lost 5 bases, the J end lost 8 bases, and 12 bases lay between the germline ends. The CDR3 has 13 residues. Germline CDR1 is MNHEY and CDR2 is SVGAGI. The CDR3 loop reads CASSNRIREKLFF. As DNA, the CDR3 is TGTGCCAGCAGTAACAGGATTCGAGAAAAACTGTTTTTT.

This chain uses TRBV18 with TRBJ1-5; the D is unclear. V was cut by 3 bases and J by 4 bases, with 7 bases left in between. Germline CDR1 and CDR2: KGHSH and LQKENI. This CDR3 spans 13 amino acids. This chain's CDR3 is CASSPDVNQPQHF. In nucleotides, the CDR3 is TGTGCCAGCTCACCCGACGTAAATCAGCCCCAGCATTTT.

V usage is TRBV21-1 and J usage is TRBJ2-1; the D call TRBD2 from the table was never checked on the DNA. TRBV21-1 is a known pseudogene. The CDR3 extends over 14 amino acids. The CDR3 nucleotides are TGTGCCAGCAGGGAGCGGGAGGGCCCCGATGAGCAGTTCTTC. Translation gives CASREREGPDEQFF.

The CDR3 protein is CASRSTGATEAFF. The CDR3, as DNA: TGCGCCAGCAGGTCAACAGGGGCCACTGAAGCTTTCTTT. The V call is TRBV10-1, the J call TRBJ1-1, with TRBD1 identical over 7 bases. The CDR3 loop spans 13 amino acids. V lost 6 bases and J lost 4; bases outside the gene matches: 5. Germline V gene sequence: CDR1 WNHNN, CDR2 SYGVQD (reference sequence).

The chain combines TRBV19 with TRBJ2-2; D is possibly TRBD1 or TRBD2 (5 bases each). CDR1 and CDR2 (germline): LNHDA, SQIVND (reference sequence). The CDR3 is made up of 14 amino acids. Trimming pared 7 bases from V and 3 bases from J, leaving 12 bases between. CDR3: CASKAGTHTGELFF. The CDR3 region has the DNA TGTGCCAGTAAAGCAGGGACCCACACCGGGGAGCTGTTTTTT.

The chain carries TRBV9 and TRBJ1-3; D may be TRBD1 (6 bases). CDR3 size: 16 residues. Looked up from germline, CDR1 is SGDLS and CDR2 is YYNGEE. The V end lost 4 bases, the J end lost 4 bases, and 18 bases lay between the germline ends. CDR3 bases: TGTGCCAGCAGCCTCACCGGACAGCCGACGGGAAACACCATATATTTT. Amino acid sequence: CASSLTGQPTGNTIYF.

Concerning this clone itself: This same CDR3 is encoded by further DNA sequences in the sample. V is TRBV28 and J is TRBJ2-7; the match to TRBD2 covers 8 bases. The CDR3 extends over 14 amino acids. CDR1 and CDR2 from the germline V gene are MDHEN and SYDVKM. V lost 9 bases and J lost 5; bases outside the gene matches: 12. The CDR3 DNA reads as TGTGCCAGTACTCGAGCGGGGGCTCGGAACGAGCAGTACTTC. Encoded protein: CASTRAGARNEQYF.

The rearrangement links TRBV6-5 to TRBJ1-3; D uncertain. V gave up 8 bases and J gave up 0 bases, with 11 bases separating them. Germline V gene data show CDR1 as MNHEY and CDR2 as SVGAGI. This CDR3 has 14 residues. The CDR3 bases are TGTGCCAGCGGAGAAACAGCCTCTGGAAACACCATATATTTT. This codes for CASGETASGNTIYF.

The chain carries TRBV18 and TRBJ2-1, with D perhaps TRBD1 (5 bases). The germline gives CDR1 KGHSH, CDR2 LQKENI. This CDR3 comprises 13 residues. Trimming cost V 2 bases and J 3 bases, with 5 bases left between them. The CDR3 sequence: CASSPDSYNEQFF. The CDR3 coding sequence is TGTGCCAGCTCACCAGACAGCTACAATGAGCAGTTCTTC.

This chain uses TRBV30 with TRBJ1-1, with 9 bases lining up with TRBD1. J gave up 10 bases and V 3 bases, and 6 bases lay outside the gene matches. The germline V gene has CDR1 GTSNPN and CDR2 SVGIG (reference sequence). This CDR3 spans 12 amino acids. CDR3 in DNA: TGTGCCTGGAGACAGGGGGCGCGGGGAGCTTTCTTT. This translates into CAWRQGARGAFF. Together with reference TRBV30 and TRBJ1-1, the CDR3 gives the full variable domain: SQTIHQWPATLVQPVGSPLSLECTVEGTSNPNLYWYRQAAGRGLQLLFYSVGIGQISSEVPQNLSASRPQDRQFILSSKKLLLSDSGFYLCAWRQGARGAFFGQGTRLTVV.

V and J are TRBV2 and TRBJ2-3; 9 bases are shared with TRBD2. Per the germline V gene, CDR1 is SNHLY and CDR2 is FYNNEI. The CDR3 has 16 residues. Trimming took 2 bases from V and 6 from J; bases not matched to a gene: 9. This chain's CDR3 is CASSEKGGRAYDTQYF. DNA of the CDR3: TGTGCCAGCAGTGAAAAGGGCGGGAGGGCCTATGATACGCAGTATTTT.

The CDR3 loop is CASSIDRTFYGYTF. Here the CDR3 DNA reads TGTGCCAGTAGTATCGACAGAACCTTCTATGGCTACACCTTC. The chain is built from TRBV19 and TRBJ1-2, with D tentatively TRBD1 (5 bases). The germline CDR1 and CDR2 sequences are LNHDA and SQIVND (reference sequence). V shed 3 bases and J shed 4 bases, with 12 bases lying between them. CDR3 length equals 14 residues.

The CDR3 sequence is CASSSDQGADGYTF. Here the CDR3 DNA reads TGTGCCAGCAGTTCAGATCAGGGGGCGGATGGCTACACCTTC. This chain links TRBV27 with TRBJ1-2; 8 nucleotides align to TRBD1. The CDR3 spans 14 residues. CDR1 is MNHEY, CDR2 SMNVEV, per germline (reference sequence). V lost 4 bases, J lost 6 bases, and 7 bases stayed unmatched.

This rearrangement joins TRBV11-2 to TRBJ2-1; D is ambiguous. The V and J ends lost 5 bases and 4 bases respectively, with 3 bases between them. This CDR3 region has 11 residues. Germline loops: CDR1 SGHAT, CDR2 FQNNGV. In DNA form, the CDR3 reads TGTGCCAGCAGCCCGTACAATGAGCAGTTCTTC. The encoded protein is CASSPYNEQFF.

As concerns this clone: A read error may produce the germline difference seen at one junction end. V and J are TRBV7-7 and TRBJ2-5; D is possibly TRBD1 or TRBD2 (5 bases each). Germline V gene sequence: CDR1 SSHAT, CDR2 FNYEAQ (reference sequence). CDR3 size: 15 residues. CDR3 loop: CASSLFRGPQETQYF. The CDR3 nucleotides read TGTGCTAGCAGCCTTTTTCGGGGCCCCCAAGAGACCCAGTACTTC.

The chain uses TRBV7-9 and TRBJ2-5; 9 bases align to TRBD2. The germline V gene encodes CDR1 SEHNR and CDR2 FQNEAQ (reference sequence). This CDR3 has 15 amino acids. Trimming at V came to 3 bases and at J to 2 bases, leaving 4 bases not matched to a gene. For the CDR3, the DNA is TGTGCCAGCAGCTTCTATCTAGCGGGGCAAGAGACCCAGTACTTC. Amino acid sequence: CASSFYLAGQETQYF.

The chain couples TRBV10-1 to TRBJ2-1, with D possibly matching TRBD2 (6 bases). The germline CDR1 and CDR2 sequences are WNHNN and SYGVQD (reference sequence). V shed 6 bases and J shed 4 bases, with 13 bases lying between them. There are 14 residues in the CDR3. CDR3 loop: CASSGIGGYNEQFF. The CDR3 bases are TGCGCCAGCAGCGGGATCGGGGGTTACAATGAGCAGTTCTTC.

The chain uses TRBV4-1 and TRBJ2-1; D is unclear. Germline V lookup: CDR1 MGHRA, CDR2 YSYEKL. The CDR3 totals 12 residues. V was shortened by 0 bases and J by 8 bases, with 5 bases between the two germline ends. CDR3 sequence reads: CASSQDLDEQFF. The DNA of the CDR3 is TGCGCCAGCAGCCAAGATCTGGATGAGCAGTTCTTC.

The V gene is TRBV21-1, the J gene TRBJ1-6; no DNA check was done on the table's D call, TRBD1. TRBV21-1 represents a pseudogene. The length of the CDR3 is 14 residues. CDR3 DNA sequence: TGTGCCAGCAGCCTAATAGGGGTCCTTTCACCCCTCCACTTT. It specifies CASSLIGVLSPLHF.

The rearrangement uses TRBV6-1 and TRBJ1-3, with D unresolved. Trimming stripped 5 bases from V and 4 bases from J, with 12 bases between. The germline CDR1 and CDR2 sequences are MNHNS and SASEGT. This CDR3 has 14 amino acids. CDR3 in DNA: TGTGCCAGCAGTACACAGTATACCGGAAACACCATATATTTT. Translating gives CASSTQYTGNTIYF.

The chain is built from TRBV19 and TRBJ1-1; 7 positions agree with TRBD1. Per germline, CDR1 LNHDA and CDR2 SQIVND (reference sequence). CDR3 length equals 14 residues. Trimming at V came to 6 bases and at J to 1 base, leaving 5 bases not matched to a gene. CDR3 in amino acids: CASRPGDRNTEAFF. DNA of the CDR3: TGTGCCAGTAGGCCCGGGGACAGGAACACTGAAGCTTTCTTT.